The following is a TCR beta chain sequence with its context. Through a sample-barcoded 5' primer and a J-beta primer mix, a second PCR was run for roughly 6 to 11 cycles. TCRdb re-analysed the 5' RACE reads in MiXCR, keeping a single row per CDR3 protein. Altogether 850,000 to 950,000 distinct CDR3 sequences are present, under 30% being singletons, with the ten largest covering around 16%. Germline V gives CDR1 SGHAT, CDR2 FQNNGV. V gave up 3 bases and J gave up 5 bases; unmatched junction bases: 5. The CDR3 has 14 amino acids. The sample originates from a study of blood T cells in healthy people across ages.

The rearrangement uses TRBV11-2 and TRBJ2-7, with TRBD2 matching 9 bases. The sequence came from a woman of 80 years or more in good health. Material for sequencing was blood. The CDR3 is CASSFSLAGNEQYF. The CDR3, as DNA: TGTGCCAGCAGCTTCAGTCTAGCGGGGAACGAGCAGTACTTC.